This record looks at one T cell receptor beta chain sequence and its context. Antigen specificity is unknown. Assay: immunoSEQ multiplex PCR; the TCRdb copy retains only in-frame clones and omits some. The top ten hold approximately 30% of the sample, which has about 23,000 clones, about 80% seen once. Treatment denoted: AdE1-LMPpoly-expanded autologous EBV-specific T-cell therapy followed by anti-PD-1 nivolumab. The sample comes from a study of EBV T-cell therapy then PD-1 blockade in nasopharyngeal carcinoma. There are 13 residues in the CDR3. CDR1 and CDR2 from the germline V gene are MNHEY and SVGAGI. The V end lost 0 bases, the J end lost 10 bases, and 12 bases lay between the germline ends.

This chain uses TRBV6-5 with TRBJ1-1; D might be TRBD1 (5 bases). The specimen comprised CD8+ T cells from blood, sampled between days 50 and 65 from a patient whose treatment included autologous EBV-specific T cells and nivolumab. The clonotype was recovered from a man aged 35 to 55 with nasopharyngeal carcinoma. Written as DNA, the CDR3 is TGTGCCAGCAGTTACTCGGTTGGGGGAGGAGCTTTCTTT. Amino acid sequence: CASSYSVGGGAFF.